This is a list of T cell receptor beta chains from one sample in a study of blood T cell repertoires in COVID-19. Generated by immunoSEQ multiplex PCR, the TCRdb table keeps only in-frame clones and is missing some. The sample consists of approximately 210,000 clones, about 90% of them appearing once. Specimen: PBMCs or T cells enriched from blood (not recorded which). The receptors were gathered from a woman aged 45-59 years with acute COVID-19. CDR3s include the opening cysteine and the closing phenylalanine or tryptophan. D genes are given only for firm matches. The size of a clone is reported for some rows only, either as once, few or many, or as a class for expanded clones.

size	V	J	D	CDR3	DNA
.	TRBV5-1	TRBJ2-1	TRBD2	CASSLAVSSGSVNEQFF	TGCGCCAGCAGCTTGGCTGTGTCTAGCGGGAGTGTAAATGAGCAGTTCTTC
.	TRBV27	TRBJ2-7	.	CASRRQELSYEQYF	TGTGCCAGCCGGAGACAGGAACTTTCCTACGAGCAGTACTTC
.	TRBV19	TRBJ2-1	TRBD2	CASSIEQRGDNEQFF	TGTGCCAGTAGTATAGAGCAGCGGGGAGACAATGAGCAGTTCTTC
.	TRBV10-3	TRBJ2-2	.	CASLVGPAGGELFF	TGTGCCAGCTTGGTTGGACCGGCGGGCGGGGAGCTGTTTTTT
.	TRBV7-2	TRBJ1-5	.	CASSLRAEQPQHF	TGTGCCAGCAGCTTGAGGGCTGAGCAGCCCCAGCATTTT
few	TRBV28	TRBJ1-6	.	CASRSQGPHNSPLHF	TGTGCCAGCCGATCACAGGGCCCCCATAATTCACCCCTCCACTTT
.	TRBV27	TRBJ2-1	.	CASSFLGLGLSDEQFF	TGTGCCAGCAGTTTTTTAGGGCTGGGCCTTAGCGATGAGCAGTTCTTC
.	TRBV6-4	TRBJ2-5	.	CASSDTKPEETQYF	TGTGCCAGCAGTGACACTAAACCGGAAGAGACCCAGTACTTC
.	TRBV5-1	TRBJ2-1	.	CASSPERGEQFF	TGCGCCAGCAGCCCCGAACGAGGTGAGCAGTTCTTC
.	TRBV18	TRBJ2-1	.	CASSPDSYNEQFF	TGTGCCAGCTCGCCGGACAGCTACAATGAGCAGTTCTTC
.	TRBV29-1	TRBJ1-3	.	CSAGAHSGNTIYF	TGCAGCGCAGGGGCTCACTCTGGAAACACCATATATTTT
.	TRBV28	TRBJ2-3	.	CASSLRTDTQYF	TGTGCCAGCAGTTTACGGACAGATACGCAGTATTTT
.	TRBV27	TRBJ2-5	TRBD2	CASSTPLAGDETQYF	TGTGCCAGCAGCACCCCCCTAGCGGGAGACGAGACCCAGTACTTC
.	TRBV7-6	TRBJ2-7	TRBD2	CASSSGGGDAYEQYF	TGTGCCAGCAGCTCGGGGGGGGGAGACGCCTACGAGCAGTACTTC
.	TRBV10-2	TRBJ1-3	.	CATSGTLGNTIYF	TGCGCCACCTCCGGGACACTTGGAAACACCATATATTTT
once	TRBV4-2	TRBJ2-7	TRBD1	CASSQGRTGGYEQYF	TGTGCCAGCAGCCAAGGCAGGACAGGGGGCTACGAGCAGTACTTC
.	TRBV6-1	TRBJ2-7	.	CASSEAVPRGKYEQYF	TGTGCCAGCAGTGAAGCTGTTCCCAGGGGTAAATACGAGCAGTACTTC
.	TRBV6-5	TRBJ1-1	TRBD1	CASSTGVNTEAFF	TGTGCCAGCAGTACAGGGGTAAACACTGAAGCTTTCTTT
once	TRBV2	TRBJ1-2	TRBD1	CASSLLGGGYTF	TGTGCCAGCAGTCTCCTAGGGGGCGGCTACACCTTC
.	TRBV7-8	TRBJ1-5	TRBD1	CASSQDRGPSQPQHF	TGTGCCAGCAGCCAGGACAGGGGGCCGAGTCAGCCCCAGCATTTT
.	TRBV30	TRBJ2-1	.	CASRPGAASYNEQFF	TGTGCCTCAAGACCTGGAGCGGCGTCCTACAATGAGCAGTTCTTC
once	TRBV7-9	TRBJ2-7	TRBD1	CASSFTGVHEQYF	TGTGCCAGCAGCTTTACAGGGGTCCACGAGCAGTACTTC
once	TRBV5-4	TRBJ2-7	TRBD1	CASSPPGQGFYEQYF	TGTGCCAGCAGCCCTCCTGGACAGGGGTTTTACGAGCAGTACTTC
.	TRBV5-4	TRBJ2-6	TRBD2	CASSSPSGSGGANVLTF	TGTGCCAGCAGCTCACCTAGCGGGAGCGGTGGGGCCAACGTCCTGACTTTC
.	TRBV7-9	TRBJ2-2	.	CASIRGYRHTGELFF	TGTGCCAGCATTCGGGGGTATAGACACACCGGGGAGCTGTTTTTT
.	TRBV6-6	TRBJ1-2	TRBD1	CASSQTGALNYGYTF	TGTGCCAGCAGTCAGACAGGGGCCCTTAACTATGGCTACACCTTC
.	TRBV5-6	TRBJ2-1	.	CASSKGRGTSSYNEQFF	TGTGCCAGCAGCAAAGGGAGGGGGACTTCCTCCTACAATGAGCAGTTCTTC
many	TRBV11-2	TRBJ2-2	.	CASSLSRNWETGELFF	TGTGCCAGCAGCTTAAGTCGGAATTGGGAGACCGGGGAGCTGTTTTTT
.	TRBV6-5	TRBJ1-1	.	CASSYSRETTEAFF	TGTGCCAGCAGTTACTCGAGGGAAACCACTGAAGCTTTCTTT
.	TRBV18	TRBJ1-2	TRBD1	CASSPGQGESEGYTF	TGTGCCAGCTCACCCGGACAGGGCGAGTCAGAAGGCTACACCTTC
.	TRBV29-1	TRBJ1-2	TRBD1	CSVEEQGGGRGYTF	TGCAGCGTTGAAGAACAGGGGGGAGGAAGGGGCTACACCTTC
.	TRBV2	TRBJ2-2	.	CASTDIQRAGELFF	TGTGCCAGCACCGATATTCAACGAGCTGGGGAGCTGTTTTTT
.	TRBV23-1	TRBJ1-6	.	CATDHKLLTGGNSPLHF	TGCGCCACCGATCATAAACTTTTGACAGGTGGAAATTCACCCCTCCACTTT
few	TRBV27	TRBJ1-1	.	CASSLKRGGYTEAFF	TGTGCCAGCAGTTTAAAAAGGGGCGGATACACTGAAGCTTTCTTT
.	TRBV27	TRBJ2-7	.	CASSFSQNYEQYF	TGTGCCAGCAGTTTCTCACAGAACTACGAGCAGTACTTC
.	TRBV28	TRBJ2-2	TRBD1	CASRWDRLGFTGELFF	TGTGCCAGCAGATGGGACAGGCTTGGGTTCACCGGGGAGCTGTTTTTT
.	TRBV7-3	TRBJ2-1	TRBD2	CASSPRRASGSPANEQFF	TGTGCCAGCAGCCCCCGGAGGGCTAGCGGGAGTCCCGCAAATGAGCAGTTCTTC
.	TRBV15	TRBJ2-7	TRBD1	CATSTGTVSSYEQYF	TGTGCCACCAGCACGGGGACAGTATCTTCCTACGAGCAGTACTTC
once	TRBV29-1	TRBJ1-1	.	CSVARNTEAFF	TGCAGCGTTGCCCGGAACACTGAAGCTTTCTTT
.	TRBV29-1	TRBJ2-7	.	CSVVASSSYEQYF	TGCAGCGTTGTAGCGTCAAGCTCCTACGAGCAGTACTTC
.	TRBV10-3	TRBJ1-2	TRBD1	CAISEAGQGTNGYTF	TGTGCCATCAGTGAGGCGGGACAGGGGACAAATGGCTACACCTTC
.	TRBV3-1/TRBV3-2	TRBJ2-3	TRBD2	CASSQDITSGGEDTQYF	TGTGCCAGCAGCCAAGATATCACTAGCGGGGGGGAAGATACGCAGTATTTT
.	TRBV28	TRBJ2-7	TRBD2	CASSPSPWTSFYEQYF	TGTGCCAGCAGCCCATCTCCCTGGACTAGCTTCTACGAGCAGTACTTC
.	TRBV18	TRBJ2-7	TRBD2	CASSSPTSVMSEQYF	TGTGCCAGCTCCTCCCCGACTAGCGTCATGAGCGAGCAGTACTTC
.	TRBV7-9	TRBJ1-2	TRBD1	CASSLPLGDRRYGYTF	TGTGCCAGCAGCTTACCGCTCGGGGACAGAAGATATGGCTACACCTTC
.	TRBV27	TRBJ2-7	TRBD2	CASSLFSGRAPYEQYF	TGTGCCAGCAGTTTATTTAGCGGGAGGGCCCCCTACGAGCAGTACTTC
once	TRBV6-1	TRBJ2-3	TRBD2	CASSEARGGYYTDTQYF	TGTGCCAGCAGTGAAGCGCGGGGGGGATACTACACAGATACGCAGTATTTT
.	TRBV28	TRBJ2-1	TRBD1	CASRDRGNEQFF	TGTGCCAGCAGGGACAGGGGGAATGAGCAGTTCTTC
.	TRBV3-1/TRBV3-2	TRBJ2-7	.	CASSQDYTSYEQYF	TGTGCCAGCAGCCAAGATTACACCTCCTACGAGCAGTACTTC
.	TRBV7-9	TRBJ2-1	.	CASSSPGEQFF	TGTGCCAGCAGCTCGCCGGGGGAGCAGTTCTTC
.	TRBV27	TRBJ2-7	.	CASSLSPAYEQYF	TGTGCCAGCAGTTTAAGTCCGGCCTACGAGCAGTACTTC
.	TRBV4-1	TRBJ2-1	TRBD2	CASSQDKRTSGYNEQFF	TGCGCCAGCAGCCAAGATAAGCGGACTAGCGGATACAATGAGCAGTTCTTC
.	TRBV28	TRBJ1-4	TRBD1	CASTRKPGQIIF	TGTGCCAGCACCCGAAAGCCGGGACAGATAATTTTT
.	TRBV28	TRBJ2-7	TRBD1	CASSPHPGQFYEQYF	TGTGCCAGCAGTCCCCACCCGGGACAGTTCTACGAGCAGTACTTC
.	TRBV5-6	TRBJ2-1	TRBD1	CASRRAGTGAIGEQFF	TGTGCCAGCAGGCGTGCCGGGACAGGGGCTATTGGTGAGCAGTTCTTC